This T cell receptor (beta chain) was sequenced during a study of beta chain features in type 1 diabetes. A few counts support this clone. Antigen unknown. Reverse transcription of all isolated RNA meant that expressed TCRB transcripts were sequenced. Method: immunoSEQ multiplex PCR; TCRdb's copy keeps in-frame clones and lacks some. The sample gives roughly 400,000 clones, over 11% of which show up once; around 0.039% is in the top ten. Notes on the study in general: cDNA sequencing could over-represent cells with high TCR expression.

V shed 3 bases, J shed 4 bases, and the junction held 4 bases outside the gene matches. This CDR3 has 15 amino acids. CDR1 and CDR2 from the germline V gene are LGHNA and YNFKEQ. This chain uses TRBV4-2 with TRBJ2-1, with TRBD1 matching 9 bases. This sequence originates from a man aged 25 to 40 in good health. Sequenced: naive CD4+ T cells from blood. The CDR3 loop is CASSQTGGSYNEQFF. The CDR3 coding sequence is TGTGCCAGCAGCCAGACAGGGGGATCGTACAATGAGCAGTTCTTC.